Below are 10 T cell receptor beta chains sequenced from a single sample in a study of cytomegalovirus exposure and HLA in healthy donors. Primers included in the PCR were 60 Vbeta and 13 Jbeta primers. TCRdb's table, derived via immunoSEQ multiplex PCR, lists solely in-frame clones and lacks some. The data contain approximately 210,000 clones, 70% to 80% of them singletons. Material: PBMCs. The receptors stem from a male donor in good health and CMV-seropositive.

This clone was recorded a few times. J is TRBJ2-3 and V is TRBV5-1, with D possibly matching TRBD2 (7 bases). Germline-derived CDR1 and CDR2 are SGHRS and YFSETQ. V lost 4 bases, J lost 5 bases, and 11 bases lay in between. This CDR3 is built from 13 residues. CDR3 sequence reads: CASSPGGGDTQYF. In nucleotides, the CDR3 is TGCGCCAGCAGCCCGGGGGGCGGAGATACGCAGTATTTT.

This chain joins TRBV27 and TRBJ2-7; TRBD1 agrees at 12 bases. V was clipped by 5 bases and J by 6 bases; unmatched bases: 8. Germline CDR1 MNHEY, CDR2 SMNVEV (reference sequence). The CDR3 is 15 residues long. The DNA for the CDR3 is TGTGCCAGCAGTCCTGGGACAGGGGGCAGGTCCGAGCAGTACTTC. Amino acid sequence: CASSPGTGGRSEQYF.

The J gene is TRBJ2-2, the V gene TRBV11-1; 11 bases line up with TRBD1. The germline V gene encodes CDR1 SGHAT and CDR2 FQDESV (reference sequence). The J segment lost 7 bases and the V segment lost 4 bases, leaving 8 bases of the junction unmatched. The CDR3 is made up of 16 amino acids. CDR3 nucleotides: TGTGCCAGCAGCTACGGACAGGGGGCGCGTGTCGGGGAGCTGTTTTTT. Protein: CASSYGQGARVGELFF.

The chain uses TRBV9 and TRBJ2-3; possible D gene TRBD2, 7 bases. CDR1 is SGDLS, CDR2 YYNGEE, per germline. CDR3 length: 16 residues. V was trimmed by 0 bases and J by 3 bases, leaving 14 bases between them. This chain's CDR3 is CASSVGRGALTDTQYF. DNA of the CDR3: TGTGCCAGCAGCGTAGGCCGGGGGGCCTTGACAGATACGCAGTATTTT.

The chain carries TRBV7-2 and TRBJ2-5, with TRBD2 as a possible D gene (5 bases). With 1 base removed from V and 3 bases from J, the gap between germline ends came to 9 bases. This CDR3 region has 14 residues. The germline V gene encodes CDR1 SGHTA and CDR2 FQGNSA. The CDR3 loop is CASSLGPGEETQYF. DNA for the CDR3: TGTGCCAGCAGCTTAGGTCCCGGGGAAGAGACCCAGTACTTC.

In its sample, this clone was seen a few times. The rearrangement uses TRBV27 and TRBJ1-1, with TRBD1 identical over 9 bases. The V gene end was trimmed by 5 bases and the J gene end by 6 bases; junction bases not matched to a gene: 10. CDR3 length: 15 amino acids. Germline loops: CDR1 MNHEY, CDR2 SMNVEV (reference sequence). CDR3 sequence (DNA): TGTGCCAGCAGTACACACAGGGGGCTAAGGGCTGAAGCTTTCTTT. It translates to CASSTHRGLRAEAFF.

The gene calls are TRBV28 and TRBJ2-6, with D unclear. Germline V gene lookup returns CDR1 MDHEN and CDR2 SYDVKM. The CDR3 runs 16 residues. Between the trimmed V and J ends, which lost 6 bases and 2 bases, there was a span of 14 bases. CDR3 in amino acids: CASSKVKPAGANVLTF. CDR3 coding DNA: TGTGCCAGCAGCAAAGTAAAACCAGCTGGGGCCAACGTCCTGACTTTC.

The rearrangement uses TRBV5-8 and TRBJ2-7; maybe TRBD1 (5 bases). The CDR3 runs to 16 residues. V gave up 0 bases and J gave up 6 bases, with 19 bases separating them. CDR1 is SGHTS and CDR2 is YDEGEE in the germline V gene. CDR3 amino acids: CASSLAFVGLYREQYF. For the CDR3, the DNA is TGTGCCAGCAGCTTGGCGTTCGTGGGGCTATACCGCGAGCAGTACTTC.

The DNA of the CDR3 is TGCGCCAGCAGCCCGGTTGCGGGGGAAGAGCAGTACTTC. It codes for CASSPVAGEEQYF. J is TRBJ2-7 and V is TRBV5-1; TRBD2 agrees at 7 bases. The V gene's germline CDR1 is SGHRS and CDR2 YFSETQ. This CDR3 has 13 residues. After removal of 4 bases from V and 7 bases from J, the junction contained 8 bases not matched to a gene.

J is TRBJ2-5 and V is TRBV13, with 8 bases fitting TRBD1. There are 15 residues in the CDR3. CDR1 is PRHDT and CDR2 is FYEKMQ in the germline V gene (reference sequence). V lost 6 bases to trimming and J lost 2 bases; unmatched junction nucleotides: 8. CDR3 amino acids: CASRSEGQGQETQYF. CDR3 DNA: TGTGCCAGCAGATCAGAAGGACAGGGACAAGAGACCCAGTACTTC.